The present TCR beta chain was sequenced within a study of radiation and T cells in renal cell carcinoma. Study-level points and caveats: No pretreatment tumor biopsies were available for baseline clonotypes. Top tumor clonotypes rose in blood 2 weeks post-radiation, then contracted.

This sample's time point: blood 2 weeks post-SBRT. The treatment was: 15 Gy SBRT to primary tumor, nephrectomy 4 weeks later. Regarding this clone: Its target is not known.

TCRdb's copy holds only in-frame clones and misses some; the assay was immunoSEQ multiplex PCR. The repertoire holds 160,000 or so clones, with roughly 87% as singletons. The TCR comes from a woman aged 45 to 65 with renal cell carcinoma. Specimen: blood, collected from a patient whose treatment included radiotherapy and nephrectomy.

CDR3 region: CASSLEGTSRGNTIYF. Here the CDR3 DNA reads TGCGCCAGCAGCTTAGAAGGGACTAGTAGGGGAAACACCATATATTTT. The chain joins TRBV5-1 to TRBJ1-3; tentative D call: TRBD1 (5 bases). Germline CDR1 SGHRS, CDR2 YFSETQ. The CDR3 sequence is 16 residues long. Trimming took off 2 bases at V and 4 bases at J, with 16 bases between the two ends.